The present entry profiles one T cell receptor beta chain with its context. Under the authors' procedure: Reference gene primers were amplified, and this amplification served to estimate nucleated cell counts. Here immunoSEQ multiplex PCR was the method, and the copy in TCRdb shows in-frame clones only, minus some. The V and J calls and clone size come from that table; D and trimming were worked out from the DNA. Found here are about 250,000 clones, 89% of them singletons; the top ten hold 3% to 4%. This entry belongs to a study of blood T cell repertoires in COVID-19. Study-level information: Collection of acute and convalescent COVID-19 samples took place in the United States, Italy and Spain. T cells, B-cell-depleted T cells, or PBMCs provided the cDNA or gDNA that served as material.

The CDR3 totals 15 residues. Losses at the gene ends were 5 bases for V and 11 bases for J; bases not matched to a gene: 12. Germline values: CDR1 MNHEY, CDR2 SMNVEV (reference sequence). Study members were between roughly 18 and 100 years old and lived in 25 or so US regions. The sample consisted of PBMCs or T cells enriched from blood (not recorded which). The origin of this receptor is a woman aged 25 to 39 with acute COVID-19. The V call is TRBV27, the J call TRBJ1-6, with 7 bases aligning to TRBD1. The CDR3 nucleotides are TGTGCCAGCAGTATACAGGGGCTCCCTGGAGCACCCCTCCACTTT. It yields the protein CASSIQGLPGAPLHF.